This TCR beta chain was identified in a study of CD8+CD57+ T cells in acquired aplastic anemia (dated by TCRdb to the late 2010s). General notes on the study: Extracted DNA from sorted CD4+ and CD8+ cells averaged around 3.3 ug, ranging from 0.2 to 27.4 ug. What the work shows at the level of the full study, not this receptor alone: No significant difference in CD8+ Simpson's diversity was found between patients and healthy controls (P=0.060). Roughly 30 CD8+ CDR3 sequences were shared between patients and controls but appeared highly expressed in patients and within their immunodominant clones.

Comments on this clonotype: The target of this receptor is not known. No qualities accompany the bases; no much larger clone lies one base away.

TCR repertoires of sorted CD4+ and CD8+ blood T cells from severe aplastic anemia patients and healthy subjects were deep-sequenced in the study. Ficoll-Paque density gradient centrifugation was used to isolate peripheral blood mononuclear cells. Before DNA was extracted, CD4+ and CD8+ T cells were sorted using either FACS or magnetic beads. TCR beta VDJ combination and CDR3 sequence profiling used genomic DNA as the template. An Illumina HiSeq 2000 was used for TCR repertoire sequencing. As for the original processing: TRBV/TRBJ rearrangement plots, CDR3 size and DJ length profiles, and Simpson's diversity index were used to assess repertoires. The most abundant DNA sequence in the deep sequencing data was defined as the immunodominant clone. CDR3 amino acid sequences were checked for sharing across subjects and were also compared against the VDJdb database and published repertoires. TCRdb reanalyzed the raw reads on its own, using fastp at Q25 for trimming and MiXCR for clone calling, and kept in-frame beta chains. Under each unique CDR3 protein, matching rows form one entry showing the most common genes and DNA. These V and J calls originate from TCRdb's pipeline instead of the authors' own analysis. The sample records 300,000 or so distinct CDR3 sequences, around 60% of which are singletons. The top ten hold less than 10% of the sample.

The CDR3 starts with the cysteine, ends with the phenylalanine, and has 15 residues. The sequence is cut down to CDR3 DNA, 45 bases in frame from base 1. From the germline V gene, CDR1 is SGHRS and CDR2 is YFSETQ. The V end loses 1 base and the J end loses 2 bases, and a stretch of 12 bases separates them. This receptor was obtained from a human donor with severe aplastic anemia or a healthy control (not recorded which). Sequenced: sorted CD4+, CD8+, or CD8+CD57+ T cells (not recorded which) from PBMCs. This sequence uses TRBV5-1 and TRBJ2-5; the D gene lacks a confident call. The bases read TGCGCCAGCAGCTTGACGAGAGGAGCACAAGAGACCCAGTACTTC. This gives the protein CASSLTRGAQETQYF.